The next 2 T cell receptor beta chains were all read from a single sample in a study of OX40 agonist ivuxolimab in advanced cancers. The protocol was immunoSEQ multiplex PCR, while the TCRdb copy is restricted to in-frame clones and leaves out a portion. The sample carries around 130,000 clones, about 94% recorded once. The source was CD4+ or CD8+ T cells sorted from blood, collected in a trial of the OX40 agonist ivuxolimab. These TCRs come from an adult with an advanced solid tumor such as melanoma, head and neck, liver or kidney cancer.

V and J are TRBV5-1 and TRBJ1-4, with 8 bases that match TRBD1. J lost 5 bases, V lost 4 bases, and 4 bases had no gene match. Germline loops: CDR1 SGHRS, CDR2 YFSETQ. The CDR3 is 14 amino acids. As DNA, the CDR3 is TGCGCCAGCAGCCCCACAGGGGGGAATGAAAAACTGTTTTTT. Residues: CASSPTGGNEKLFF.

V gene TRBV19 combines with J gene TRBJ1-5; 7 positions agree with TRBD1. Germline V gives CDR1 LNHDA, CDR2 SQIVND (reference sequence). After removal of 2 bases from V and 4 bases from J, the junction contained 5 bases not matched to a gene. The CDR3 is 15 amino acids. CDR3 bases: TGTGCCAGTAGTATAAGGGGGCAGACAAATCAGCCCCAGCATTTT. Its protein is CASSIRGQTNQPQHF.